This TCR beta chain was captured by sequencing in a study of cytomegalovirus exposure and HLA in healthy donors. Study overall: The approximately 120 validation repertoires were reported in a later analysis to have been generated on the same platform as the approximately 700 first-cohort repertoires.

Study conclusions and caveats: Many donors shared some public TCRs, even though most TCR sequences were rare. According to the study, 150 to 200 TCR beta chains were cytomegalovirus-associated.

As to this clone: What it binds is not known.

TCRdb's copy holds only in-frame clones and misses some; the assay was immunoSEQ multiplex PCR. This table has 100,000 to 150,000 clones, about nine tenths appearing once. CDR3 length equals 17 residues. With 6 bases clipped from V and 3 bases from J, the junction kept 12 bases outside the gene matches. Germline V gives CDR1 MNHEY, CDR2 SMNVEV (reference sequence). Sequences were obtained from PBMCs. The gene calls are TRBV27 and TRBJ1-4; 8 bases match TRBD1. This sequence originates from a man aged 25-40 years in good health and CMV-seronegative. The CDR3 spells CASRGRVTGGANEKLFF. DNA for the CDR3: TGTGCCAGCAGGGGGAGGGTTACAGGGGGAGCTAATGAAAAACTGTTTTTT.